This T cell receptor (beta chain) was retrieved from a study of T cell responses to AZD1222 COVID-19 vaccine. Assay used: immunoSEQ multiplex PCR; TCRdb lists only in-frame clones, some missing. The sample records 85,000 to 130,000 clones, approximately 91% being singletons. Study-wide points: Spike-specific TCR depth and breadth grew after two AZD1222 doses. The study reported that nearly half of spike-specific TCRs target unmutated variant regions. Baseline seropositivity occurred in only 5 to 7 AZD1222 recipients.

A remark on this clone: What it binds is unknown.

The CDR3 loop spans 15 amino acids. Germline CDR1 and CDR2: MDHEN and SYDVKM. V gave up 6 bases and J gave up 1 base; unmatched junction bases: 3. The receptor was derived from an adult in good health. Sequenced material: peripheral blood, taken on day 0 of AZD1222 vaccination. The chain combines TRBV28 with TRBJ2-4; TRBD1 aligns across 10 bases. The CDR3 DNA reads TGTGCCAGCAGCCGGGACAGGGGTGCCAAAAACATTCAGTACTTC. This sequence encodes CASSRDRGAKNIQYF.